These 21 T cell receptor beta chains were all obtained from the same sample, sequenced in a study of blood T cell repertoires in COVID-19. The assay was immunoSEQ multiplex PCR, and TCRdb's table has in-frame clones only and misses some. Of about 220,000 clones listed, roughly 80% are singletons. Sequences were obtained from peripheral blood. The receptors stem from a woman between 65 and 79 years old with acute or convalescent COVID-19.

CDR3 in amino acids: CASMKEQGNSPLHF. DNA for the CDR3: TGTGCCAGCATGAAAGAGCAGGGAAATTCACCCCTCCACTTT. V and J are TRBV2 and TRBJ1-6; TRBD1 might be the D (5 bases). Germline V gene lookup returns CDR1 SNHLY and CDR2 FYNNEI. The CDR3 runs to 14 residues. V gave up 7 bases and J gave up 7 bases, with 14 bases separating them.

The chain combines TRBV3-1 (or the pseudogene TRBV3-2) with TRBJ1-1, with 7 bases matching TRBD1. The ends lost 4 bases at V and 11 bases at J; junction bases unmatched: 10. The germline CDR1 and CDR2 sequences are LGHDT and YNNKEL (reference sequence). The CDR3 consists of 13 residues. The CDR3 nucleotides are TGTGCCAGCAGCCCCCGTGAGGCAGGGGGGGCTTTCTTT. It translates to CASSPREAGGAFF.

This chain joins TRBV7-2 and TRBJ1-1; a weak D match, TRBD1 (5 bases). The ends were cut back, 5 bases at V and 4 bases at J, with 17 bases in the middle. CDR3 size: 15 residues. CDR1 and CDR2 from the germline V gene are SGHTA and FQGNSA. As DNA, the CDR3 is TGTGCCAGCAGCAAGGGGTACTCCCGCTCCACTGAAGCTTTCTTT. It is translated as CASSKGYSRSTEAFF.

This clone is a singleton in its sample. V usage is TRBV6-6 and J usage is TRBJ1-2; 8 bases match TRBD1. CDR3 length: 12 amino acids. CDR1 is MNHNY and CDR2 is SVGAGI in the germline V gene (reference sequence). The V and J ends lost 7 bases and 6 bases, in that order; junction bases with no gene match: 4. The CDR3 region has the DNA TGTGCCAGCACCCCGACAGGGGATGGCTACACCTTC. Amino acid sequence: CASTPTGDGYTF.

The V and J genes are TRBV3-1 (or the pseudogene TRBV3-2) and TRBJ2-5, with 10 bases that match TRBD2. Trimming took 4 bases from V and 4 from J; bases not matched to a gene: 6. The CDR3 totals 15 residues. Germline CDR1 and CDR2: LGHDT and YNNKEL (reference sequence). The CDR3 reads CASSRAGGTLETQYF. In nucleotides, the CDR3 is TGTGCCAGCAGCCGAGCGGGGGGGACACTAGAGACCCAGTACTTC.

The V and J genes are TRBV7-2 and TRBJ2-2; 7 bases map to TRBD1. J lost 4 bases, V lost 4 bases, and 6 bases had no gene match. Per the germline V gene, CDR1 is SGHTA and CDR2 is FQGNSA. The CDR3 has 15 amino acids. The CDR3 DNA follows: TGTGCCAGCAGCTACGAGTCAGGGGGCACCGGGGAGCTGTTTTTT. It translates to CASSYESGGTGELFF.

This clone was observed a few times. The rearrangement uses TRBV18 and TRBJ1-1; 9 bases match TRBD1. Germline CDR1 and CDR2: KGHSH and LQKENI. After removal of 4 bases from V and 2 bases from J, the junction contained 8 bases not matched to a gene. The CDR3 is 16 residues long. CDR3 sequence: CASSLTGGPANTEAFF. Written as DNA, the CDR3 is TGTGCCAGCTCACTCACAGGGGGCCCAGCTAACACTGAAGCTTTCTTT. The complete variable domain, with remaining parts taken from reference TRBV18 and TRBJ1-1, reads NAGVMQNPRHLVRRRGQEARLRCSPMKGHSHVYWYRQLPEEGLKFMVYLQKENIIDESGMPKERFSAEFPKEGPSILRIQQVVRGDSAAYFCASSLTGGPANTEAFFGQGTRLTVV.

V gene TRBV4-1 combines with J gene TRBJ2-2; maybe TRBD1 (6 bases). V lost 0 bases and J lost 7, with 18 bases in between. Germline CDR1 and CDR2: MGHRA and YSYEKL. This CDR3 contains 17 residues. The DNA for the CDR3 is TGCGCCAGCAGCCAAGACCCTACCCCAGGGGCGTTCGGGGAGCTGTTTTTT. Translating gives CASSQDPTPGAFGELFF.

J is TRBJ1-6 and V is TRBV14, with 9 bases that match TRBD1. Germline CDR1 is SGHDN and CDR2 is FVKESK. The CDR3 has 14 residues. The V gene end was trimmed by 3 bases and the J gene end by 9 bases; junction bases not matched to a gene: 3. The chain's CDR3 is CASSQGQGLSPLHF. CDR3 nucleotide sequence: TGTGCCAGCAGCCAGGGACAGGGACTTTCACCCCTCCACTTT.

V and J are TRBV6-5 and TRBJ1-2; TRBD1 matches at 8 bases. From germline, CDR1 is MNHEY and CDR2 SVGAGI. This CDR3 is 13 amino acids long. With V trimmed by 2 bases and J by 7 bases, 3 bases remained unmatched. The CDR3 nucleotides read TGTGCCAGCAGTTACGGACAGGGTGGTGGCTACACCTTC. It encodes CASSYGQGGGYTF.

This chain links TRBV4-3 with TRBJ2-2; TRBD2 matches 13 bases. The CDR3 runs to 18 residues. CDR1 LGHNA and CDR2 YSLEER come from the germline V gene. The junction had 5 bases not matched to a gene; V was cut back by 1 base and J by 3 bases. CDR3 sequence: CASSQVYGLAGDTGELFF. CDR3 in DNA: TGCGCCAGCAGCCAAGTATATGGACTAGCGGGGGACACCGGGGAGCTGTTTTTT.

This sequence joins TRBV7-2 and TRBJ2-5, with D maybe TRBD1 (6 bases). The germline V gene has CDR1 SGHTA and CDR2 FQGNSA. V was shortened by 4 bases and J by 4 bases, with 7 bases between the two germline ends. CDR3 size: 12 residues. This CDR3 reads CASSSQGETQYF. The CDR3 DNA reads as TGTGCCAGCAGCTCACAGGGAGAGACCCAGTACTTC.

The chain recombines TRBV6-4 with TRBJ2-2; D not resolved. V was shortened by 4 bases and J by 2 bases, with 11 bases between the two germline ends. Germline CDR1 reads MRHNA; CDR2 reads SNTAGT. This CDR3 has 15 residues. The CDR3 DNA sequence: TGTGCCAGCAGTGTGGCAGGTGATAACACCGGGGAGCTGTTTTTT. Translation gives CASSVAGDNTGELFF.

This chain uses TRBV2 with TRBJ1-1, with a possible D match to TRBD1 (5 bases). Trimming stripped 2 bases from V and 7 bases from J, with 17 bases between. The CDR3 consists of 15 residues. Germline V gene sequence: CDR1 SNHLY, CDR2 FYNNEI. The CDR3 DNA reads as TGTGCCAGCAGTGAACACCGGCAGGGAGGATTTGAAGCTTTCTTT. Protein product: CASSEHRQGGFEAFF.

This clone was detected a few times. This rearrangement joins TRBV3-1 (or the pseudogene TRBV3-2) to TRBJ2-5, with D unclear. CDR3 length: 13 amino acids. Trimming took 1 base from V and 5 from J, leaving 8 bases between them. CDR1 LGHDT and CDR2 YNNKEL come from the germline V gene (reference sequence). The CDR3 loop is CASSQGMRETQYF. The CDR3 DNA sequence: TGTGCCAGCAGCCAAGGGATGCGGGAGACCCAGTACTTC.

The V and J genes are TRBV5-1 and TRBJ2-7; the match to TRBD1 covers 8 bases. V lost 4 bases and J lost 2; bases outside the gene matches: 8. This CDR3 region has 15 residues. Germline V CDR1 and CDR2: SGHRS, YFSETQ. The CDR3 DNA follows: TGCGCCAGCAGCGCAACCGGGACAGGAACCTACGAGCAGTACTTC. Translated, it gives CASSATGTGTYEQYF.

This rearrangement joins TRBV4-1 to TRBJ1-2; D is unclear. The V and J ends lost 1 base and 5 bases respectively, with 8 bases between them. CDR1 MGHRA and CDR2 YSYEKL come from the germline V gene. The CDR3 is made up of 13 amino acids. This CDR3 is CASSQGRRYGYTF. The CDR3 bases are TGCGCCAGCAGCCAAGGGAGGCGGTATGGCTACACCTTC.

The genes are TRBV7-8 and TRBJ2-7, with D possibly matching TRBD2 (5 bases). V was clipped by 5 bases and J by 1 base, with 18 bases between them. Germline loops: CDR1 SGHVS, CDR2 FQNEAQ. The CDR3 spans 16 residues. CDR3 region: CASSHNMRTVSYEQYF. The CDR3 DNA reads TGTGCCAGCAGCCATAATATGCGGACTGTGTCCTACGAGCAGTACTTC.

The J gene is TRBJ2-3, the V gene TRBV6-2 or TRBV6-3; possibly TRBD1 for D (5 bases). The length of the CDR3 is 14 residues. CDR1 is MNHEY, CDR2 SVGEGT, per germline. Trimming shortened V by 2 bases and J by 8 bases, and 14 bases separated the two germline ends. CDR3 DNA sequence: TGTGCCAGCAGTTACGGCCAGGGTAAGCGTACGCAGTATTTT. Translation gives CASSYGQGKRTQYF.

The genes are TRBV5-3 and TRBJ2-2, with 10 nucleotides matching TRBD2. TRBV5-3 is designated an ORF whose function remains uncertain. This CDR3 region has 23 residues. The trim removed 1 base at V and 0 bases at J, leaving 21 bases unmatched. DNA of the CDR3: TGTGCCAGAAGCTTGTTTACCCTCCCGGGGCTAGCGGGGGATCCGGCGAACACCGGGGAGCTGTTTTTT. As protein: CARSLFTLPGLAGDPANTGELFF.

The J gene is TRBJ1-1, the V gene TRBV24-1, with D tentatively TRBD1 (5 bases). Per the germline V gene, CDR1 is KGHDR and CDR2 is SFDVKD. The CDR3 extends over 13 amino acids. Trimming stripped 1 base from V and 4 bases from J, with 6 bases between. CDR3 loop: CATSDLRGTEAFF. CDR3 in DNA: TGTGCCACCAGTGATTTAAGGGGCACTGAAGCTTTCTTT.